These 14 T cell receptor beta chains came from one sample sequenced in a study of blood T cells in healthy people across ages. Next came a second PCR, run for about 7 to 12 cycles, which used a sample-barcoded 5' primer along with a J-beta primer mix. TCRdb fed the 5' RACE reads into MiXCR, producing one record per CDR3 protein. Among around 870,000 distinct CDR3 sequences, 25% to 35% were seen once, and the ten largest hold 17%. Sequencing used blood. These receptors were obtained from a woman at least 80 years old in good health.

This clonotype was picked up many times. V and J are TRBV20-1 and TRBJ2-1, with D uncertain. CDR1 is DFQATT and CDR2 is SNEGSKA in the germline V gene (reference sequence). The CDR3 covers 12 residues. V gave up 5 bases and J gave up 8 bases, with 13 bases separating them. Here the CDR3 reads CSAEDAPDEQFF. Here the CDR3 DNA reads TGCAGTGCTGAAGATGCCCCGGATGAGCAGTTCTTC.

About this clonotype: The junction shows a germline mismatch at one end, possibly a read error. The chain employs TRBV7-9 and TRBJ1-4; perhaps TRBD1 as D (6 bases). The CDR3 extends over 13 amino acids. The germline V gene encodes CDR1 SEHNR and CDR2 FQNEAQ (reference sequence). Here the CDR3 DNA reads TGTGCCGCCTCGGGGGGGGCGGGAGAAAAACGGTTTTTT. Translated: CAASGGAGEKRFF.

The chain couples TRBV30 to TRBJ1-5; possible D gene TRBD1, 6 bases. Germline CDR1 and CDR2: GTSNPN and SVGIG (reference sequence). V lost 3 bases and J 9 bases, leaving 24 bases between the germline ends. CDR3 length: 16 amino acids. The CDR3 protein is CAWSPGRVRGDRPQHF. The DNA for the CDR3 is TGTGCCTGGAGCCCAGGAAGGGTCAGGGGAGATCGGCCCCAGCATTTT.

V gene TRBV9 combines with J gene TRBJ1-3, with no clear D. Trimming removed 1 base at V and 2 bases at J, with 4 bases between. Germline CDR1 SGDLS, CDR2 YYNGEE. CDR3 length equals 13 residues. Written as DNA, the CDR3 is TGTGCCAGCAGCGTAACAACTGGAAACACCATATATTTT. It yields the protein CASSVTTGNTIYF.

This clonotype was observed a single time. The V call is TRBV7-9, the J call TRBJ2-5, with 8 bases that match TRBD1. Matching the DNA end better, TRBJ2-7 makes the J call doubtful. Germline loops: CDR1 SEHNR, CDR2 FQNEAQ (reference sequence). The CDR3 is 16 residues long. The CDR3 nucleotides read TGTGCCAGCAGCCACCGAGAGACAGGGGCCAACTACGAGCAGTACTTC. Protein sequence: CASSHRETGANYEQYF.

This clonotype showed up many times. The rearrangement uses TRBV29-1 and TRBJ2-5; a weak D match, TRBD2 (6 bases). V was cut by 4 bases and J by 4 bases, with 7 bases left in between. The germline V gene has CDR1 SQVTM and CDR2 ANQGSEA. The CDR3 is 11 amino acids. Here the CDR3 reads CSVVGGETQYF. As DNA, the CDR3 is TGCAGCGTTGTGGGGGGAGAGACCCAGTACTTC.

This clonotype was picked up many times. The rearrangement joins TRBV6-5 to TRBJ1-4; D is uncertain. Germline loops: CDR1 MNHEY, CDR2 SVGAGI. Deletions cut 6 bases from V and 0 bases from J, with 8 bases between. There are 14 residues in the CDR3. The CDR3 protein is CASSTITTNEKLFF. The CDR3 bases are TGTGCCAGCAGCACGATCACAACTAATGAAAAACTGTTTTTT.

In DNA form, the CDR3 reads TGTGCCTGGGACCCCCTCACCACTAATGAAAAACTGTTTTTT. As protein: CAWDPLTTNEKLFF. J is TRBJ1-4 and V is TRBV30; D is unresolved. Germline values: CDR1 GTSNPN, CDR2 SVGIG (reference sequence). V lost 5 bases and J 2 bases, leaving 12 bases between the germline ends. The CDR3 spans 14 residues.

This clonotype has at least ten counts. This rearrangement joins TRBV11-2 to TRBJ2-1; D could derive from TRBD1 or TRBD2 (5 bases each). Germline CDR1 reads SGHAT; CDR2 reads FQNNGV. The CDR3 is 15 amino acids. Trimming left V 2 bases short and J 3 bases short, with 11 bases between. The CDR3 DNA is TGTGCCAGCAGCTTAACACAGGACTTCTACAATGAGCAGTTCTTC. It specifies CASSLTQDFYNEQFF.

This clonotype was observed a few times. The chain recombines TRBV6-2 or TRBV6-3 with TRBJ1-5, with D perhaps matching TRBD1 (6 bases). This CDR3 has 15 residues. CDR1 MNHEY and CDR2 SVGEGT come from the germline V gene. V was shortened by 10 bases and J by 3 bases, with 19 bases between the two germline ends. DNA for the CDR3: TGTGCCACAACAACACCCAGGGGAGACAATCAGCCCCAGCATTTT. This encodes CATTTPRGDNQPQHF.

This clonotype was recorded only once. A much more abundant neighbour one base away suggests this may be a read error. This chain uses TRBV20-1 with TRBJ1-2, with 8 positions matching TRBD1. Germline V gene data show CDR1 as DFQATT and CDR2 as SNEGSKA (reference sequence). The CDR3 sequence is 13 residues long. The V and J ends lost 1 base and 2 bases, in that order; junction bases with no gene match: 0. The CDR3 reads CSARGDRNYGYTF. The CDR3 coding sequence is TGCAGTGCTAGAGGGGACAGGAACTATGGCTACACCTTC.

This clonotype was seen only a few times. The chain has TRBV6-5 and TRBJ1-6; TRBD1 agrees at 9 bases. Germline V gives CDR1 MNHEY, CDR2 SVGAGI. The J segment lost 7 bases and the V segment lost 4 bases, leaving 5 bases of the junction unmatched. The CDR3 covers 15 residues. Here the CDR3 reads CASSSLDRGNSPLHF. In DNA, the CDR3 is TGTGCCAGCAGTTCATTAGACAGGGGGAATTCACCCCTCCACTTT.

This clonotype was found many times. The CDR3 loop reads CASGKETQYF. Written as DNA, the CDR3 is TGTGCCAGCGGGAAAGAGACCCAGTACTTC. The chain links TRBV28 to TRBJ2-5; D ambiguous. In germline, CDR1 is MDHEN, CDR2 SYDVKM. V lost 8 bases and J lost 3, with 4 bases in between. This CDR3 is built from 10 residues. Based on the CDR3 plus reference TRBV28 and TRBJ2-5, the full variable domain is DVKVTQSSRYLVKRTGEKVFLECVQDMDHENMFWYRQDPGLGLRLIYFSYDVKMKEKGDIPEGYSVSREKKERFSLILESASTNQTSMYLCASGKETQYFGPGTRLLVL.

This clonotype showed up many times. The chain couples TRBV6-2 or TRBV6-3 to TRBJ1-2; tentative D call: TRBD1 (5 bases). Between the trimmed V and J ends, which lost 6 bases and 4 bases, there was a span of 12 bases. Germline lookup yields CDR1 MNHEY and CDR2 SVGEGT. CDR3 length: 13 residues. CDR3 in amino acids: CASRFSGAYGYTF. The CDR3 bases are TGTGCCAGCAGATTTTCCGGGGCCTATGGCTACACCTTC.